The 17 T cell receptor beta chains below come from one sample, sequenced in a study of technical replicates of blood from four donors. Clones were read by immunoSEQ multiplex PCR, and TCRdb kept only the in-frame ones, dropping some. Among more than 65,000 clones listed, 81% were seen once. Sequencing used PBMCs. These receptors all come from a human donor in good health. Some clones in this sample may be carry-over from other donors' samples.

This rearrangement joins TRBV6-5 to TRBJ2-7; the match to TRBD1 covers 10 bases. CDR3 length equals 15 residues. The junction had 5 bases not matched to a gene; V was cut back by 2 bases and J by 4 bases. Germline CDR1 and CDR2: MNHEY and SVGAGI. The CDR3 bases are TGTGCCAGCAGTTACACCGGGACAGGGGTATACGAGCAGTACTTC. Encoded protein: CASSYTGTGVYEQYF.

With regard to this clone: The same CDR3 is also encoded by other DNA sequences in this sample. The rearrangement links TRBV25-1 to TRBJ2-3; 7 positions match TRBD1. V was pared by 5 bases and J by 5 bases, with 10 bases of the junction left unmatched. This CDR3 has 15 residues. Germline loops: CDR1 MGHDK, CDR2 SYGVNS. CDR3 amino acids: CASSPHLGGKDTQYF. CDR3 bases: TGTGCCAGCAGTCCCCACCTAGGGGGCAAAGATACGCAGTATTTT.

This chain connects TRBV30 to TRBJ2-3; D is perhaps TRBD2 (6 bases). The CDR3 runs 14 residues. Looked up from germline, CDR1 is GTSNPN and CDR2 is SVGIG (reference sequence). Trimming removed 0 bases at V and 5 bases at J, with 12 bases between. This chain's CDR3 is CAWSVGGSGDTQYF. CDR3 coding DNA: TGTGCCTGGAGTGTTGGAGGGAGTGGAGATACGCAGTATTTT.

The genes are TRBV6-5 and TRBJ1-2; 7 nucleotides match TRBD1. The V gene end was trimmed by 2 bases and the J gene end by 5 bases; junction bases not matched to a gene: 5. The CDR3 extends over 14 amino acids. Germline V lookup: CDR1 MNHEY, CDR2 SVGAGI. DNA for the CDR3: TGTGCCAGCAGTTACGAGGACAGGTGGTATGGCTACACCTTC. This translates into CASSYEDRWYGYTF.

The J gene is TRBJ1-2, the V gene TRBV27; 7 nucleotides align to TRBD1. CDR1 is MNHEY and CDR2 is SMNVEV in the germline V gene (reference sequence). The CDR3 is 15 amino acids. V dropped 2 bases and J dropped 4; count of bases not matched to a gene: 7. The CDR3 reads CASSLGAGGLYGYTF. CDR3 in DNA: TGTGCCAGCAGTTTAGGAGCAGGGGGACTCTATGGCTACACCTTC.

The rearrangement joins TRBV18 to TRBJ2-3; 15 bases align to TRBD2. The CDR3 is made up of 17 amino acids. The trim removed 3 bases at V and 6 bases at J, leaving 7 bases unmatched. The germline V gene encodes CDR1 KGHSH and CDR2 LQKENI. As DNA, the CDR3 is TGTGCCAGCTCACCCGGACTAGCGGGAGGGCGCGGGGATACGCAGTATTTT. This encodes CASSPGLAGGRGDTQYF.

In its sample, this clone was seen a few times. The chain couples TRBV6-1 to TRBJ1-1, with D unclear. The ends were cut back, 3 bases at V and 4 bases at J, with 12 bases in the middle. The CDR3 extends over 14 amino acids. CDR1 MNHNS and CDR2 SASEGT come from the germline V gene. CDR3 nucleotide sequence: TGTGCCAGCAGTGAGACCGGGCGGGCCACTGAAGCTTTCTTT. Protein sequence: CASSETGRATEAFF.

The chain employs TRBV5-1 and TRBJ2-1; 9 bases are shared with TRBD2. The CDR3 has 14 residues. Germline lookup yields CDR1 SGHRS and CDR2 YFSETQ. After removal of 6 bases from V and 3 bases from J, the junction contained 4 bases not matched to a gene. CDR3 in DNA: TGCGCCAGCACAAAAGCGGGGGGCTACAATGAGCAGTTCTTC. The encoded protein is CASTKAGGYNEQFF.

The rearrangement uses TRBV29-1 and TRBJ2-1, with 7 bases fitting TRBD1. CDR1 is SQVTM, CDR2 ANQGSEA, per germline. The CDR3 consists of 14 residues. The V segment lost 3 bases and the J segment 10 bases; nucleotides outside the gene matches: 12. CDR3 residues: CSVDKGRGISEQFF. CDR3 nucleotide sequence: TGCAGCGTTGACAAGGGCAGGGGGATATCCGAGCAGTTCTTC.

This clone was seen only a few times. This rearrangement joins TRBV27 to TRBJ2-7, with a possible D match to TRBD1 (6 bases). Germline CDR1 and CDR2: MNHEY and SMNVEV (reference sequence). Trimming left V 6 bases short and J 4 bases short, with 16 bases between. The CDR3 extends over 14 amino acids. CDR3 DNA: TGTGCCAGCAGCCCTGGACAGACACATTACGAGCAGTACTTC. This codes for CASSPGQTHYEQYF.

The rearrangement joins TRBV7-2 to TRBJ2-1; 10 bases align to TRBD2. CDR3 size: 15 residues. Germline V gene sequence: CDR1 SGHTA, CDR2 FQGNSA. V was pared by 3 bases and J by 7 bases, with 6 bases of the junction left unmatched. The CDR3 spells CASSFLAGVSNEQFF. CDR3 DNA sequence: TGTGCCAGCAGCTTCCTAGCGGGGGTCTCTAATGAGCAGTTCTTC.

The chain carries TRBV7-8 and TRBJ2-5; D unresolved. The CDR3 contains 13 residues. The V end lost 7 bases, the J end lost 5 bases, and 14 bases lay between the germline ends. Germline V gene lookup returns CDR1 SGHVS and CDR2 FQNEAQ. In nucleotides, the CDR3 is TGTGCCAGCAATTCACGCCCGGAGGAGACCCAGTACTTC. Translation gives CASNSRPEETQYF.

In its sample, this clone was seen once. The J gene is TRBJ2-2, the V gene TRBV10-3, with TRBD2 identical over 11 bases. Germline V CDR1 and CDR2: ENHRY, SYGVKD. V trimming: 10 bases; J trimming: 6 bases; junction bases outside the gene matches: 13. The CDR3 is made up of 16 amino acids. CDR3 region: CATRGTSGRGAGELFF. In nucleotides, the CDR3 is TGTGCCACCAGGGGGACTAGCGGAAGGGGCGCCGGGGAGCTGTTTTTT.

The rearrangement joins TRBV7-2 to TRBJ2-5, with D possibly TRBD2 on 6 matching bases. V was trimmed by 4 bases and J by 5 bases, leaving 14 bases between them. Germline-derived CDR1 and CDR2 are SGHTA and FQGNSA. The CDR3 totals 14 residues. The DNA for the CDR3 is TGTGCCAGCAGCTGGGACGGGAGAACGGAGACCCAGTACTTC. It specifies CASSWDGRTETQYF.

This chain links TRBV6-6 with TRBJ2-1; 8 positions agree with TRBD2. The CDR3 loop spans 15 amino acids. V dropped 4 bases and J dropped 8; count of bases not matched to a gene: 10. Germline loops: CDR1 MNHNY, CDR2 SVGAGI (reference sequence). The CDR3 bases are TGTGCCAGCAGTTCTGCAGCGGGAGTTGCGGATGAGCAGTTCTTC. Amino acids: CASSSAAGVADEQFF.

The J gene is TRBJ1-2, the V gene TRBV10-3; tentative D call: TRBD1 (5 bases). The CDR3 extends over 16 amino acids. The germline gives CDR1 ENHRY, CDR2 SYGVKD. V was clipped by 4 bases and J by 4 bases, with 19 bases between them. The CDR3: CAISVLKQGIGYGYTF. CDR3 coding DNA: TGTGCCATCAGTGTTCTCAAGCAGGGTATAGGCTATGGCTACACCTTC.

A note on this clone: Sequence at one end of the junction differs from germline and may be a read error. V usage is TRBV27 and J usage is TRBJ2-7, with 7 bases fitting TRBD2. Germline V lookup: CDR1 MNHEY, CDR2 SMNVEV (reference sequence). This CDR3 is built from 14 residues. CDR3 DNA: TGTGCCAGCAGTTTACGGGGGGACTCCTACGAGCAGTATTTC. Protein sequence: CASSLRGDSYEQYF.